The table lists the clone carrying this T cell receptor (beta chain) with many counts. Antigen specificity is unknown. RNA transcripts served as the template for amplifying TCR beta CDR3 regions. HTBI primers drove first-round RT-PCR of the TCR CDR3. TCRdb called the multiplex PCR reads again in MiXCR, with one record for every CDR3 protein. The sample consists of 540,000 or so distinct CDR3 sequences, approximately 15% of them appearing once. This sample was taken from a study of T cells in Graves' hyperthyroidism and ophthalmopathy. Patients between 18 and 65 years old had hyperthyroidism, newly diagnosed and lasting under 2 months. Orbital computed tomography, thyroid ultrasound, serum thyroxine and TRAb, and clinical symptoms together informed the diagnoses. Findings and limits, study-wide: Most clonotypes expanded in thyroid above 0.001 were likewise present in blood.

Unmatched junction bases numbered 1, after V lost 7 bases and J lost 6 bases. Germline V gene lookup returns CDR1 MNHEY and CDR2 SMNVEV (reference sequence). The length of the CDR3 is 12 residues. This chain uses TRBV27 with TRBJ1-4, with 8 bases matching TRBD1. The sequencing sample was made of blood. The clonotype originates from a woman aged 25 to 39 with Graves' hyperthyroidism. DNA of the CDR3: TGTGCCAGCAAACAGGGGGATGAAAAACTGTTTTTT. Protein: CASKQGDEKLFF.